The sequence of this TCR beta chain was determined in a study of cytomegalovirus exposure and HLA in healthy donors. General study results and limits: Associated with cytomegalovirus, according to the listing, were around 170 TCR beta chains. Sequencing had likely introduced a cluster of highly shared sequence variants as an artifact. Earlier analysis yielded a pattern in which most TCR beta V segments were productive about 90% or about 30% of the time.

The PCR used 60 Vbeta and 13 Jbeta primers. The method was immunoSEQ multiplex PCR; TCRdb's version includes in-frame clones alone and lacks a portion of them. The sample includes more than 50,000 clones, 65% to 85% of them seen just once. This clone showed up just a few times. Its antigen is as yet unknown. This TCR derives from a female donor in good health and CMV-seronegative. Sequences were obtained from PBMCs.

In DNA form, the CDR3 reads TGTGCCAGCAGCTTAGCTAGCGGGAGCTCCTACGAGCAGTACTTC. Its translation: CASSLASGSSYEQYF. V and J are TRBV7-6 and TRBJ2-7; 9 bases line up with TRBD2. Trimming at V came to 0 bases and at J to 0 bases, leaving 0 bases not matched to a gene. This CDR3 is 15 amino acids long. Germline CDR1 reads SGHVS; CDR2 reads FNYEAQ.